This T cell receptor beta chain was retrieved from a study of graft-versus-host responses after intestinal transplantation. Overall study results and limits: Some GvH clones appeared in ileal mucosa or blood before recipient bone marrow.

In this sample, this clone turned up once. Its matching antigen is unknown. Sequencing used immunoSEQ multiplex PCR; TCRdb keeps in-frame clones, though not all of them. The sample has nearly 95,000 clones; about 92% are singletons. This sample comprised unstimulated CD8+ T cells sorted from spleen or lymph node cells, obtained before intestinal transplant. The sequence was collected from a human donor who received an intestinal transplant.

The CDR3 nucleotides read TGTGCCAGTAGTATGGGAGGGGTTCCATACAATGAGCAGTTCTTC. It is translated as CASSMGGVPYNEQFF. The genes are TRBV19 and TRBJ2-1; 7 bases are shared with TRBD2. The germline V gene encodes CDR1 LNHDA and CDR2 SQIVND (reference sequence). The CDR3 totals 15 residues. V trimming: 3 bases; J trimming: 4 bases; junction bases outside the gene matches: 6.